This TCR beta chain originates from a study of Ad26.COV2.S vaccination and SARS-CoV-2 variants (dated by TCRdb to about 2021). With regard to the full study: Donors in the vaccine arm were drawn from COV1001, a multicentre, randomized, double-blind, placebo-controlled phase I-IIa trial testing Ad26.COV2.S in healthy adults. TCRbeta repertoire sequencing was used to assess the specificity and breadth of SARS-CoV-2-reactive T cell receptors after Ad26.COV2.S vaccination. Participants in the trial were split at random into five groups of five each, receiving low-dose or high-dose Ad26.COV2.S once or twice, or else placebo on both occasions. The TCR-sequenced set comprised around 30 samples: some 20 Ad26.COV2.S vaccine recipients, 5 placebo recipients and 8 SARS-CoV-2 convalescent individuals. Dosing of Ad26.COV2.S was intramuscular, at either 5x10^10 or 1x10^11 viral particles, delivered as one shot or as two shots spaced 56 days apart. Throughout the experiments and outcome assessment, investigators stayed blinded to trial group allocation. Overall study outcomes, separate from this receptor: Non-spike TCR breadth was comparable between vaccine and placebo recipients, consistent with the vaccine containing only spike. After vaccination, substantial breadth of spike-specific CD8+ and CD4+ T cell responses was reported. The study lacked the statistical power to compare responses across vaccine doses or regimens. Higher spike-specific TCR breadth was observed in Ad26.COV2.S recipients than in placebo recipients (P = 0.0014). It was noted by the authors that total T cell responses may have been underestimated by the TCR breadth and depth analyses.

The immunoSEQ Assay was the method used to sequence TCRbeta CDR3 regions. After extraction, genomic DNA underwent amplification by bias-controlled multiplex PCR, followed by high-throughput sequencing. In the paper's pipeline: To quantify the absolute abundance of each unique TCRbeta CDR3 region, sequences were collapsed and filtered. T cell fraction was estimated by normalization of TCRbeta template counts to usable DNA, with usable DNA being measured through amplification of reference genes present in all nucleated cells. Repertoire TCRs were annotated as SARS-CoV-2-specific when V gene, CDR3 amino acid sequence and J gene were exactly matched to a known reactive TCR set. The reference SARS-CoV-2 TCR set was obtained from MIRA and was filtered for enrichment in COVID-19-positive ImmuneCODE repertoires, whereby public or cross-reactive TCRs were removed. Based on the MIRA antigens, annotated TCRs were further analysed at the level of specific ORF or position within ORF. Breadth was defined as annotated unique rearrangements over total unique productive rearrangements; depth was the summed frequency of those rearrangements. Two-sided Wilcoxon rank-sum tests were applied when comparing TCR breadth between groups. TCRdb holds this immuneACCESS table with in-frame rearrangements only. Some clones are missing; in checked studies, unresolved V genes explain under half, and the rest has no known cause. For V, J and clone size, that table is used; D and trimming come from the DNA. The sample has more than 300,000 clones on record, 86% of them singletons. The ten largest clones capture around 11% of the sample.

This clone was seen once. What this receptor recognizes is not known. No base-level quality is on record; no much larger clone is a single base apart. This specimen's treatment or condition label, per the study, means: 15 to 20 received Ad26.COV2.S at low or high dose, single or two shots; five or six received placebo; per-sample allocation not given. For vaccine and placebo recipients, repertoires were sequenced using samples collected on day 63 after the first injection. Cohort 1b enrolled 25 to 30 adults aged 18-55 years at a single site in Boston, USA, between 29 July and 7 August 2020. Ad26.COV2.S was a replication-incompetent adenovirus type 26 vector expressing a prefusion-stabilized SARS-CoV-2 spike protein from the original Wuhan strain. The CDR3 has 16 amino acids, counting the end cysteine and phenylalanine. Of all the DNA, just the CDR3 is kept, 48 bases in frame from base 1. Germline trimming: 5 bases from V, 0 bases from J; junction bases outside gene matches: 3. CDR1 and CDR2 are read off the germline V gene as SGHTA and FQGNSA.

The sequence joins TRBV7-2 to TRBJ2-3; the central 12 bases match TRBD2. The receptor's source is a person aged 18 to 59 who received the Ad26.COV2.S COVID-19 vaccine or a placebo. The starting material was peripheral blood, obtained in a trial of Ad26.COV2.S vaccine versus placebo. Here the CDR3 is given as CASSLTSGRSTDTQYF. The bases read TGTGCCAGCAGCCTAACTAGCGGGAGGAGCACAGATACGCAGTATTTT.